The clone carrying this TCR beta chain was seen only a few times. Antigen: not known. Amplified material comprised TCR beta CDR3 regions derived from RNA transcripts. Second-round multiplex PCR came after first-round RT-PCR with HTBI primers. TCRdb redid the calling of the multiplex PCR reads with MiXCR, one entry per CDR3 protein. In the table there are roughly 1.1 million distinct CDR3 sequences, less than 45% of which are singletons. Participants with hyperthyroidism, aged 18 to 65, were newly diagnosed with under 2 months' duration. The germline CDR1 and CDR2 sequences are SQVTM and ANQGSEA. Trimming removed 4 bases at V and 9 bases at J, with 13 bases between. This CDR3 contains 13 residues. The sample comes from a study of Graves' ophthalmopathy and Graves' hyperthyroidism. General study findings and limits: Ophthalmopathy was separated from stable hyperthyroidism by a 13-signature model with over 85% sensitivity and approximately 81% specificity.

Sequencing input: peripheral blood or thyroid tissue (not recorded which). This clonotype originated in an adult man with Graves' hyperthyroidism. The chain combines TRBV29-1 with TRBJ1-6; D possibly corresponds to TRBD1 (6 bases). This chain's CDR3 is CSVAGGEGSPLHF. The DNA of the CDR3 is TGCAGCGTTGCGGGGGGCGAGGGTTCACCCCTCCACTTT.